The clone carrying this T cell receptor (beta chain) was seen more than once but under ten times. Its antigen is not known. The source of the sample is a study of vaccination effects on CD4 cells after COVID-19. Per the germline V gene, CDR1 is LGHNA and CDR2 is YNFKEQ. Trimming took off 0 bases at V and 9 bases at J, with 5 bases between the two ends. There are 12 residues in the CDR3. General study findings and limits: Marked clonal contraction was seen late after vaccination (in both infection- and vaccine-induced clones).

Once cultured for 10 days, the cells underwent separation to obtain CD4+ T cells. Vaccinated participants had no history of SARS-CoV-2 infection and tested negative for nucleocapsid antibodies. This table comes from immunoSEQ multiplex PCR, and its TCRdb copy is limited to in-frame clones, with some not included. The table has about 38,000 clones, 82% seen once. This TCR was sampled from a human donor who received a COVID-19 vaccine. Material: CD4+ T cells from PBMCs cultured without peptide, obtained before COVID-19 vaccination. The chain combines TRBV4-2 with TRBJ1-4; no clear D. The CDR3 reads CASSQDRQKLFF. The CDR3 DNA reads TGTGCCAGCAGCCAAGACAGGCAAAAACTGTTTTTT.